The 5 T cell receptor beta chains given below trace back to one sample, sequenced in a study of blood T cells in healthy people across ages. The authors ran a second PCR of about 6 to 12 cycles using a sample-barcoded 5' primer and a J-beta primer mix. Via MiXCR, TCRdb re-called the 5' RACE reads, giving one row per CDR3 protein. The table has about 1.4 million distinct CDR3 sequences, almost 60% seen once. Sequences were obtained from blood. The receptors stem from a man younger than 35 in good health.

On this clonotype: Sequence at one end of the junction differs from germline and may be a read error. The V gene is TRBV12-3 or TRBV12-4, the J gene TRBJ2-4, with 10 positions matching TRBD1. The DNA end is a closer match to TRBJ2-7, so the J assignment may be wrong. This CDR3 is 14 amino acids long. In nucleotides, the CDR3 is TGTGCCGGCAGAAACCCGGGACAGGGGAACGAGCAGTACTTC. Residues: CAGRNPGQGNEQYF.

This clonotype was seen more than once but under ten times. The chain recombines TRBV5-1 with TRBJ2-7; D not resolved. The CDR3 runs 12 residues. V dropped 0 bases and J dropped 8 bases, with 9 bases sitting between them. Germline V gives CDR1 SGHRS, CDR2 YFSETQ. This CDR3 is CASSLGNAQQYF. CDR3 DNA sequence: TGCGCCAGCAGCTTGGGCAATGCTCAGCAGTACTTC.

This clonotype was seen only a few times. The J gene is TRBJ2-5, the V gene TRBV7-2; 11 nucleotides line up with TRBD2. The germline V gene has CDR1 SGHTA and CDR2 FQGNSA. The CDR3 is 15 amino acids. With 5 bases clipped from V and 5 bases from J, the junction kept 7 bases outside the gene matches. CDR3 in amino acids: CASSPSGRWEETQYF. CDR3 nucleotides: TGTGCCAGCAGCCCTAGCGGGAGGTGGGAGGAGACCCAGTACTTC.

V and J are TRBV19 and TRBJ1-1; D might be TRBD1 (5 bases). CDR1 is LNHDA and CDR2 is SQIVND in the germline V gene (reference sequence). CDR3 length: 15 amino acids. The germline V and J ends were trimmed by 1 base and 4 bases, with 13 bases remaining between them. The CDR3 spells CASSIGQRGSTEAFF. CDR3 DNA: TGTGCCAGTAGTATAGGGCAGCGGGGGAGCACTGAAGCTTTCTTT.

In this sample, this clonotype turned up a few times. CDR3 sequence (DNA): TGCAGCGTTGAAGATCCCGGCAGGGGAAATGAGCAGTTCTTC. Encoded protein: CSVEDPGRGNEQFF. The chain uses TRBV29-1 and TRBJ2-1; a weak D match, TRBD1 (6 bases). V was cut by 0 bases and J by 7 bases, with 13 bases left in between. The CDR3 consists of 14 residues. Looked up from germline, CDR1 is SQVTM and CDR2 is ANQGSEA.